What follows are 21 T cell receptor beta chains derived from one specimen sequenced in a study of T cells expressing NK-cell markers. For each CDR3 protein, TCRdb gives one entry from its re-call of the 5' RACE reads, without DNA. This table holds around 280,000 distinct CDR3 sequences. Sequencing was done on a sample of blood T cells: a sorted CD56 or NKG2C T cell subset, CD4+ or CD8+ T cells, or bulk PBMC T cells (not recorded which). These receptors were obtained from a man aged 18 to 29 in good health.

The chain uses TRBV7-2 and TRBJ1-2. This CDR3 has 14 residues. In germline, CDR1 is SGHTA, CDR2 FQGNSA. Here the CDR3 reads CASSLARGVEGYTF. The full variable domain, with the rest looked up from reference TRBV7-2 and TRBJ1-2, is GAGVSQSPSNKVTEKGKDVELRCDPISGHTALYWYRQSLGQGLEFLIYFQGNSAPDKSGLPSDRFSAERTGGSVSTLTIQRTQQEDSAVYLCASSLARGVEGYTFGSGTRLTVV.

The chain uses TRBV11-2 and TRBJ2-5; TCRdb outputs TRBD2, but without DNA this stays unchecked. Germline V gene sequence: CDR1 SGHAT, CDR2 FQNNGV. This CDR3 region has 17 residues. This CDR3 is CASSLAPRTSGSQTQYF.

The rearrangement links TRBV29-1 to TRBJ2-5; TCRdb lists TRBD1, though no DNA is available to test this call. Germline values: CDR1 SQVTM, CDR2 ANQGSEA. This CDR3 spans 12 amino acids. CDR3: CSVGRGTETQYF.

The rearrangement joins TRBV5-5 to TRBJ2-7. The CDR3 loop spans 12 amino acids. The germline CDR1 and CDR2 sequences are SGHKS and YYEKEE (reference sequence). Here the CDR3 reads CASSLDGLEQYF.

The gene calls are TRBV20-1 and TRBJ2-5; TCRdb's D gene call, TRBD1, goes unchecked for lack of DNA. This CDR3 spans 13 amino acids. Germline assignment: CDR1 DFQATT and CDR2 SNEGSKA (reference sequence). The CDR3 protein is CSASPGPKETQYF.

Here the CDR3 reads CATSRKGHDSYNEQFF. The chain is built from TRBV27 and TRBJ2-1; TCRdb designates TRBD2, a call that cannot be tested without DNA. This CDR3 is 16 amino acids long. Germline V CDR1 and CDR2: MNHEY, SMNVEV (reference sequence).

The chain employs TRBV14 and TRBJ2-1. Germline assignment: CDR1 SGHDN and CDR2 FVKESK. This CDR3 is built from 15 residues. The CDR3 loop is CASSGMWSSYNEQFF.

V gene TRBV20-1 combines with J gene TRBJ1-1; TCRdb proposes TRBD1, but this gene call is untestable without DNA. This CDR3 has 13 residues. CDR1 and CDR2 (germline): DFQATT, SNEGSKA (reference sequence). CDR3 protein: CSGTDGDRTEAFF.

The V and J genes are TRBV20-1 and TRBJ2-3; TCRdb indicates TRBD2, and absent DNA this call remains unverified. This CDR3 has 15 amino acids. From germline, CDR1 is DFQATT and CDR2 SNEGSKA (reference sequence). The CDR3 loop is CMLEGGRARTDTQYF.

The rearrangement joins TRBV10-3 to TRBJ2-3; TCRdb designates TRBD2, a call that cannot be tested without DNA. Germline assignment: CDR1 ENHRY and CDR2 SYGVKD. The CDR3 totals 14 residues. The CDR3 reads CAISATSGTDTQYF.

The rearrangement uses TRBV7-8 and TRBJ2-2. Germline CDR1 SGHVS, CDR2 FQNEAQ. The CDR3 spans 15 residues. The CDR3 here is CASSTQQRNTGELFF.

The CDR3 loop reads CSARDQGSLRDEQFF. The chain joins TRBV20-1 to TRBJ2-1; TCRdb lists TRBD1, though no DNA is available to test this call. Germline CDR1 and CDR2: DFQATT and SNEGSKA (reference sequence). The CDR3 has 15 amino acids.

The V call is TRBV18, the J call TRBJ2-5; TCRdb designates TRBD1, a call that cannot be tested without DNA. Germline V gives CDR1 KGHSH, CDR2 LQKENI. The CDR3 runs to 14 residues. The CDR3 loop is CASSPQDSSETQYF.

The V call is TRBV5-1, the J call TRBJ2-3; TCRdb proposes TRBD2, but this gene call is untestable without DNA. CDR1 and CDR2 (germline): SGHRS, YFSETQ. The length of the CDR3 is 14 residues. CDR3 in amino acids: CASSLGGSQDTQYF. The entire variable domain, with the rest obtained from reference TRBV5-1 and TRBJ2-3, is as follows: KAGVTQTPRYLIKTRGQQVTLSCSPISGHRSVSWYQQTPGQGLQFLFEYFSETQRNKGNFPGRFSGRQFSNSRSEMNVSTLELGDSALYLCASSLGGSQDTQYFGPGTRLTVL.

This chain uses TRBV3-1 with TRBJ2-1; as DNA is missing, the TRBD2 call by TCRdb cannot be tested. CDR3 length: 17 residues. Germline lookup yields CDR1 LGHDT and CDR2 YNNKEL (reference sequence). This CDR3 is CASSQGTSGTSYNEQFF.

V is TRBV14 and J is TRBJ1-4; TCRdb indicates TRBD1, and absent DNA this call remains unverified. CDR3 length equals 14 residues. Germline V lookup: CDR1 SGHDN, CDR2 FVKESK. CDR3: CASSRGTDNEKLFF.

The gene calls are TRBV6-6 and TRBJ2-1; the TCRdb D gene call, TRBD2, has no DNA to confirm it. Germline V gives CDR1 MNHNY, CDR2 SVGAGI (reference sequence). The CDR3 covers 13 residues. This chain's CDR3 is CASRIAGNDEQFF.

This chain links TRBV20-1 with TRBJ2-3; TCRdb's assignment of TRBD2 cannot be checked, as there is no DNA. The CDR3 has 14 amino acids. CDR1 is DFQATT and CDR2 is SNEGSKA in the germline V gene (reference sequence). The CDR3 region is CSGIVGGNTDTQYF.

The J gene is TRBJ2-7, the V gene TRBV28; lacking DNA, the TRBD2 call made by TCRdb goes unchecked. This CDR3 is built from 15 residues. Germline CDR1 reads MDHEN; CDR2 reads SYDVKM. CDR3: CASVTSGRYSYEQYF. The full variable domain, completed using reference TRBV28 and TRBJ2-7, is DVKVTQSSRYLVKRTGEKVFLECVQDMDHENMFWYRQDPGLGLRLIYFSYDVKMKEKGDIPEGYSVSREKKERFSLILESASTNQTSMYLCASVTSGRYSYEQYFGPGTRLTVT.

The chain employs TRBV20-1 and TRBJ1-2. The germline gives CDR1 DFQATT, CDR2 SNEGSKA (reference sequence). CDR3 length: 12 residues. CDR3 protein: CSASGTAYGYTF.

The rearrangement uses TRBV11-2 and TRBJ2-2; TCRdb proposes TRBD1, but this gene call is untestable without DNA. CDR1 is SGHAT and CDR2 is FQNNGV in the germline V gene. The CDR3 runs to 16 residues. The CDR3 sequence is CASSHVGTGDTGELFF.